Listed below are T cell receptor beta chains from one sample, sequenced in a study of blood T cell repertoires in COVID-19. Measured with immunoSEQ multiplex PCR; TCRdb has only the in-frame clones, and not every one. The table includes more than 110,000 clones, under 90% detected once. The sequenced sample consisted of peripheral blood. The receptors stem from a human donor in a cohort sampled during active COVID-19. CDR3s include the opening cysteine and the closing phenylalanine or tryptophan. A D gene is named only where the DNA matches it firmly. Rows give clone size only sometimes, using once, few, many, or a class for an expanded clone.

d_gene	v_gene	abundance	j_gene	CDR3nt	CDR3aa
NA	TRBV24-1	NA	TRBJ1-1	TGTGCCACCAGTGCCAACAGCTACACTGAAGCTTTCTTT	CATSANSYTEAFF
NA	TRBV15	NA	TRBJ1-2	TGTGCCACCAGCAGAGATGAGGTTGCTTCTAACTATGGCTACACCTTC	CATSRDEVASNYGYTF
NA	TRBV9	NA	TRBJ1-5	TGTGCCAGCAGCCAGGGACTGAGTAGCAATCAGCCCCAGCATTTT	CASSQGLSSNQPQHF
TRBD2	TRBV24-1	NA	TRBJ2-5	TGTGCCACCAGTGACCTCGGGACTAGCGGGCTCCAAGAGACCCAGTACTTC	CATSDLGTSGLQETQYF
TRBD2	TRBV7-2	NA	TRBJ2-1	TGTGCCAGCAGCTTAGAGCCAGCGGGGGGGCCGTTTGAGCAGTTCTTC	CASSLEPAGGPFEQFF
NA	TRBV11-2	NA	TRBJ2-7	TGTGCCAGCAGCTTAGATAACCAGCGGCCACGGAACGAGCAGTACTTC	CASSLDNQRPRNEQYF
TRBD2	TRBV24-1	NA	TRBJ2-5	TGTGCCACCAGTGACGGACTAGCGGGGGGTTCAAAAGAGACCCAGTACTTC	CATSDGLAGGSKETQYF
NA	TRBV11-1	NA	TRBJ2-3	TGTGCCAGCACGATCGCGGGCACAGATACGCAGTATTTT	CASTIAGTDTQYF
NA	TRBV19	few	TRBJ1-1	TGTGCCAGTAGGTATGACACTGAAGCTTTCTTT	CASRYDTEAFF
TRBD1	TRBV4-2	NA	TRBJ2-7	TGTGCCAGCAGCCCCCGGGACAGGGTATCTGAGCAGTACTTC	CASSPRDRVSEQYF
TRBD2	TRBV10-3	NA	TRBJ2-7	TGTGCCATCGGGAGGGCCTACGAGCAGTACTTC	CAIGRAYEQYF
NA	TRBV20-1	NA	TRBJ1-1	TGCAGTGCTAGAGAAGGGGGTGAAGCTTTCTTT	CSAREGGEAFF
TRBD1	TRBV6-2/TRBV6-3	NA	TRBJ1-1	TGTGCCAGCAGTTACGGGCGGACAGGGGCCTCCGGATACCATGAAGCTTTCTTT	CASSYGRTGASGYHEAFF
TRBD1	TRBV28	NA	TRBJ1-6	TGTGCCAGCAGTTTATATGGACAGGTCAGCTCCTATAATTCACCCCTCCACTTT	CASSLYGQVSSYNSPLHF
NA	TRBV28	NA	TRBJ1-2	TGTGCCAGCAGTTCCTTATTAGGAGCTACTCTTGGTGGCTACACCTTC	CASSSLLGATLGGYTF
TRBD1	TRBV9	NA	TRBJ2-1	TGTGCCAGCAGCGTAGCCCCCGGGACAGGTTACAATGAGCAGTTCTTC	CASSVAPGTGYNEQFF
NA	TRBV29-1	once	TRBJ2-2	TGCAGCGTTGGAAGCTCTCGGGAGCTGTTTTTT	CSVGSSRELFF
TRBD2	TRBV10-3	NA	TRBJ2-6	TGTGCCATCAGTGTCACGCGGGGGGCCGCTGGGGCCAACGTCCTGACTTTC	CAISVTRGAAGANVLTF
TRBD1	TRBV2	NA	TRBJ2-1	TGTGCCAGCAGCCTTGGGACAGGGGGCTCCTACAATGAGCAGTTCTTC	CASSLGTGGSYNEQFF
TRBD1	TRBV5-1	NA	TRBJ2-7	TGCGCCAGCAGCTTGAAGGGCGGGACAGGGGGAACCTACGAGCAGTACTTC	CASSLKGGTGGTYEQYF
NA	TRBV3-1/TRBV3-2	NA	TRBJ1-2	TGTGCCAGCAGCCTCAACAGGGAAAGAGGCTACACCTTC	CASSLNRERGYTF
TRBD2	TRBV5-1	NA	TRBJ2-5	TGCGCCAGCAGCTTGGGGCGGGGGGGGATTCAAGAGACCCAGTACTTC	CASSLGRGGIQETQYF
NA	TRBV11-2	NA	TRBJ2-3	TGTGCCAGCAGCGCTAGCCAGCACAGCACAGATACGCAGTATTTT	CASSASQHSTDTQYF
TRBD1	TRBV19	NA	TRBJ1-6	TGTGCCAGTAGTATGCTGACCGGGACAGATAATTCACCCCTCCACTTT	CASSMLTGTDNSPLHF
TRBD1	TRBV5-8	few	TRBJ1-2	TGTGCCAGCAGCTTGTGGCAAGGGGGCCCCAAGGGCTACACCTTC	CASSLWQGGPKGYTF
TRBD1	TRBV5-1	NA	TRBJ1-6	TGCGCCAGCAGCTTGGAAAGAGGGACAGGAGGCTCACCCCTCCACTTT	CASSLERGTGGSPLHF
NA	TRBV6-5	NA	TRBJ2-3	TGTGCCAGCAGGAGACCGGGACTCAGCACAGATACGCAGTATTTT	CASRRPGLSTDTQYF
NA	TRBV4-3	NA	TRBJ2-2	TGCGCCAGCAGCCCCCCCTCGGGGGAGCTGTTTTTT	CASSPPSGELFF
NA	TRBV5-6	NA	TRBJ2-3	TGTGCCAGCAGCCACTCCACAGATACGCAGTATTTT	CASSHSTDTQYF
NA	TRBV19	NA	TRBJ2-2	TGTGCCAGTAGTATTATCGGAGGCAACGGGGAGCTGTTTTTT	CASSIIGGNGELFF
TRBD2	TRBV5-6	once	TRBJ2-1	TGTGCCAGCAGCTTTCTTTCTAGCGGGGGGCTAAGCTCGTGGAATGAGCAGTTCTTC	CASSFLSSGGLSSWNEQFF
TRBD2	TRBV2	once	TRBJ2-3	TGTGCCAGCAGCGCGGGACAGGGAAGGATCACTAGCGGGGGGGCCGCAGATACGCAGTATTTT	CASSAGQGRITSGGAADTQYF
TRBD2	TRBV19	NA	TRBJ2-5	TGTGCCAGCCTCGGGGGGGAGCAAGAGACCCAGTACTTC	CASLGGEQETQYF
TRBD2	TRBV3-1/TRBV3-2	NA	TRBJ2-7	TGTGCCAGCAGCGGGGGGGTCTACGAGCAGTACTTC	CASSGGVYEQYF
NA	TRBV28	NA	TRBJ1-2	TGTGCCAGCCAAAAGTTGAGCCGCCTGCAGGGGCACTATGGCTACACCTTC	CASQKLSRLQGHYGYTF
TRBD2	TRBV19	NA	TRBJ2-3	TGTGCCAGTAGTTTGACTAGCGGGGGTTACGCAGATACGCAGTATTTT	CASSLTSGGYADTQYF
NA	TRBV5-6	NA	TRBJ2-3	TGTGCCAGCAGCTTGGCTCCCCCTGATACGCAGTATTTT	CASSLAPPDTQYF
NA	TRBV2	NA	TRBJ1-1	TGTGCCAGCAGTGAAGCGCGGGGGAACACTGAAGCTTTCTTT	CASSEARGNTEAFF
NA	TRBV6-5	NA	TRBJ1-1	TGTGCCAGCAGTACCGGGTCTACTGAAGCTTTCTTT	CASSTGSTEAFF
TRBD1	TRBV18	NA	TRBJ1-1	TGTGCCAGCTCACCACTCTCAAGGGGGCTGGCGGACACTGAAGCTTTCTTT	CASSPLSRGLADTEAFF
NA	TRBV6-5	NA	TRBJ2-2	TGTGCCAGCAGTTACTCCAGGGGCAAGGGCACCGGGGAGCTGTTTTTT	CASSYSRGKGTGELFF
TRBD1	TRBV7-9	NA	TRBJ1-5	TGTGCCAGCAGTGCTGGGACAGCCTATAGCAATCAGCCCCAGCATTTT	CASSAGTAYSNQPQHF
NA	TRBV4-1	NA	TRBJ2-5	TGCGCCAGCAGGGAACGCAGGGGAGAGACCCAGTACTTC	CASRERRGETQYF
NA	TRBV3-1/TRBV3-2	NA	TRBJ1-5	TGTGCCAGCAGCCAAGATGGGGGGTGTTCGAGCAATCAGCCCCAGCATTTT	CASSQDGGCSSNQPQHF
NA	TRBV5-4	NA	TRBJ2-3	TGTGCCAGCAGCCCGGGACTCTTCACAGATACGCAGTATTTT	CASSPGLFTDTQYF
TRBD1	TRBV7-2	NA	TRBJ1-2	TGTGCCAGCAGCTTAGGAGGGACAGGGGACTATGGCTACACCTTC	CASSLGGTGDYGYTF
TRBD1	TRBV9	once	TRBJ2-1	TGTGCCAGCAGCGCCTGGACAGGGGCCGTCGATGAGCAGTTCTTC	CASSAWTGAVDEQFF
TRBD1	TRBV6-5	NA	TRBJ1-5	TGTGCCAGCAGTTCCGACAGGGAATTGGGTCAGCCCCAGCATTTT	CASSSDRELGQPQHF
NA	TRBV6-2/TRBV6-3	once	TRBJ1-5	TGTGCCAGCAGTTCAAGGGGACTCCCCTTAGTGCCCCAGCATTTT	CASSSRGLPLVPQHF
TRBD2	TRBV11-2	NA	TRBJ2-3	TGTGCCAGCAGCTTAAGCGGGGGAGACACAGATACGCAGTATTTT	CASSLSGGDTDTQYF
TRBD1	TRBV2	NA	TRBJ2-5	TGTGCCAGCGGGCCATGGCAGGGGGCGGAAGAGACCCAGTACTTC	CASGPWQGAEETQYF